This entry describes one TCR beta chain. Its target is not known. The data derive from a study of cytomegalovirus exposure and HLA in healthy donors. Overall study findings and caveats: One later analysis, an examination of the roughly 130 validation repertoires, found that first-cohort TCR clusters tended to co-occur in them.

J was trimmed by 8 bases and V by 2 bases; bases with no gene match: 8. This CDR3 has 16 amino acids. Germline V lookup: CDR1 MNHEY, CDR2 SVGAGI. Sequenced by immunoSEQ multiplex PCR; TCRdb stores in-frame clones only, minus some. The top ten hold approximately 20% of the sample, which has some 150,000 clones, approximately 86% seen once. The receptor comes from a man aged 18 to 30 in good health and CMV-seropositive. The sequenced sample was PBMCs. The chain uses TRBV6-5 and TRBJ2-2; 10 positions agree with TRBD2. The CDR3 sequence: CASSYSGRGHVGELFF. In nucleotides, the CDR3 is TGTGCCAGCAGTTACAGCGGGAGGGGTCATGTGGGGGAGCTGTTTTTT.